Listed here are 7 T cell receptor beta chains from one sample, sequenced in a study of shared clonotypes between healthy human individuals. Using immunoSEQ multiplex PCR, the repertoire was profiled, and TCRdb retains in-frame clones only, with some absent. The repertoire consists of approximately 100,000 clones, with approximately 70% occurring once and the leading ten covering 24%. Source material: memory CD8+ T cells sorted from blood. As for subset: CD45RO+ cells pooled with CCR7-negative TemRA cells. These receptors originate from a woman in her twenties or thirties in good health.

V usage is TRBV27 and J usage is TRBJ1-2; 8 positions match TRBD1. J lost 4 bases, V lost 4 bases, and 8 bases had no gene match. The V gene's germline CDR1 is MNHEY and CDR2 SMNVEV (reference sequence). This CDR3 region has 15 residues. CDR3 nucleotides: TGTGCCAGCAGTTCATGGACAGGGTCCCTCTATGGCTACACCTTC. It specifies CASSSWTGSLYGYTF.

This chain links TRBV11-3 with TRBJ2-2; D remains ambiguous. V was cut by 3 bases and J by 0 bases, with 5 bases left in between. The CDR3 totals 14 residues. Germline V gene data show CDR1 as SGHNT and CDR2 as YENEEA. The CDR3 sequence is CASSFLTNTGELFF. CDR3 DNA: TGTGCCAGCAGCTTCCTAACGAACACCGGGGAGCTGTTTTTT.

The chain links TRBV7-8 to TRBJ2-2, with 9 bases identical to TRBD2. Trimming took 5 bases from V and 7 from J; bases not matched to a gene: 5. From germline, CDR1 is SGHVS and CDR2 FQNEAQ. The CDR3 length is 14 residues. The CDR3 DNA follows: TGTGCCAGCAGCCTTAGCGGGAGTATCGGGGAGCTGTTTTTT. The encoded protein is CASSLSGSIGELFF.

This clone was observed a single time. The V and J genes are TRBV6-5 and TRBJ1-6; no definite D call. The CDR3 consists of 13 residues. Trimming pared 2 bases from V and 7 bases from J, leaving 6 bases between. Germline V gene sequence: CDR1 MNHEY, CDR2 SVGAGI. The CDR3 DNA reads TGTGCCAGCAGTTACGGTTGGAATTCACCCCTCCACTTT. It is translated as CASSYGWNSPLHF.

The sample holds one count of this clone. CDR3 region: CASSPTGSGWDEQFF. DNA for the CDR3: TGTGCCAGTAGTCCGACAGGGTCGGGATGGGATGAGCAGTTCTTC. This rearrangement joins TRBV19 to TRBJ2-1; 7 nucleotides agree with TRBD1. The V segment lost 5 bases and the J segment 8 bases; nucleotides outside the gene matches: 12. The CDR3 totals 15 residues. Germline CDR1 and CDR2: LNHDA and SQIVND (reference sequence).

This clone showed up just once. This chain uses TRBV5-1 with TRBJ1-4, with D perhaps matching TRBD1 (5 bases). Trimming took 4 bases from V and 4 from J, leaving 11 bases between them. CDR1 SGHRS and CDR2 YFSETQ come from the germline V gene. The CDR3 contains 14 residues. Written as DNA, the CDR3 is TGCGCCAGCAGCACGGGACCGATTAATGAAAAACTGTTTTTT. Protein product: CASSTGPINEKLFF. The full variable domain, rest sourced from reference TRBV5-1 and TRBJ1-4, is KAGVTQTPRYLIKTRGQQVTLSCSPISGHRSVSWYQQTPGQGLQFLFEYFSETQRNKGNFPGRFSGRQFSNSRSEMNVSTLELGDSALYLCASSTGPINEKLFFGSGTQLSVL.

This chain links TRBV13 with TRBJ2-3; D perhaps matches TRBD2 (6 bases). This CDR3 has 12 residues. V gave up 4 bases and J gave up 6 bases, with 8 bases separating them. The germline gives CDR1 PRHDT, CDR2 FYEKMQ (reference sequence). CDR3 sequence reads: CASSWGVDTQYF. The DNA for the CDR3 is TGTGCCAGCAGCTGGGGGGTGGATACGCAGTATTTT. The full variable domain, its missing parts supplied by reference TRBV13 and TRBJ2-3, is AAGVIQSPRHLIKEKRETATLKCYPIPRHDTVYWYQQGPGQDPQFLISFYEKMQSDKGSIPDRFSAQQFSDYHSELNMSSLELGDSALYFCASSWGVDTQYFGPGTRLTVL.